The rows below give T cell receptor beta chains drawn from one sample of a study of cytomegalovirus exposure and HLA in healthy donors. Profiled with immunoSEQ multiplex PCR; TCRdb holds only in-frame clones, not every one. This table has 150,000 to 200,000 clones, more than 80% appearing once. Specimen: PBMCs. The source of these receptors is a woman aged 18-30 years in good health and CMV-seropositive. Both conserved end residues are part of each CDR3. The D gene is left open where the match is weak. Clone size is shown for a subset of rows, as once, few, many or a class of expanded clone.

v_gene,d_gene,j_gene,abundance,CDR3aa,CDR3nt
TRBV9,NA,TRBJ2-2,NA,CASSYLSRGGELFF,TGTGCCAGCAGCTACTTAAGCCGTGGCGGGGAGCTGTTTTTT
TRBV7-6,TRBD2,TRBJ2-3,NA,CASSLARRGGLSADTQYF,TGTGCCAGCAGCTTAGCTCGTCGGGGGGGGCTGAGCGCAGATACGCAGTATTTT
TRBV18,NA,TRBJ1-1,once,CASSPGRAEAFF,TGTGCCAGCTCACCTGGGAGGGCTGAAGCTTTCTTT
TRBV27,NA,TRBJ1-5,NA,CASSWSGSPNQPQHF,TGTGCCAGCAGTTGGTCAGGGTCCCCCAATCAGCCCCAGCATTTT
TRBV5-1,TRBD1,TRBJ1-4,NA,CASSLAKTGPEKLFF,TGCGCCAGCAGCTTGGCGAAGACAGGGCCCGAAAAACTGTTTTTT
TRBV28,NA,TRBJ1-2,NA,CASSSLSGYTF,TGTGCCAGCAGTTCCCTCTCTGGCTACACCTTC
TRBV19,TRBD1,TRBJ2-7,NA,CASSRTGGLLLGEQYF,TGTGCCAGTAGTAGAACAGGGGGCCTCCTCCTTGGGGAGCAGTACTTC
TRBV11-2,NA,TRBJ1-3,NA,CASSSRGRTGAGNTIYF,TGTGCCAGCAGCTCTCGCGGAAGAACCGGGGCTGGAAACACCATATATTTT
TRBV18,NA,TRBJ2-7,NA,CASSPSDFYEQYF,TGTGCCAGCTCACCGTCAGATTTCTACGAGCAGTACTTC
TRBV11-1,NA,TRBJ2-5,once,CARDNLGPGGQETQYF,TGTGCCAGAGATAATTTGGGTCCCGGAGGGCAAGAGACCCAGTACTTC
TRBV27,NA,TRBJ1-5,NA,CASSLTAPTGGNQPQHF,TGTGCCAGCAGTTTAACCGCACCTACGGGGGGCAATCAGCCCCAGCATTTT
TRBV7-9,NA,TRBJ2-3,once,CASSLGQGQTDTQYF,TGTGCCAGCAGCTTAGGCCAGGGCCAAACAGATACGCAGTATTTT
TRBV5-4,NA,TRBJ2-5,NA,CASSLEAGSSPETQYF,TGTGCCAGCAGCTTGGAGGCCGGGAGCTCCCCGGAGACCCAGTACTTC
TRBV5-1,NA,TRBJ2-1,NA,CASSLLRNEQFF,TGCGCCAGCAGCTTGCTACGCAATGAGCAGTTCTTC
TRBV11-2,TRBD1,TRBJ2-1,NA,CASSSRQGESYYNEQFF,TGTGCCAGCAGCTCTCGACAGGGGGAGAGTTACTACAATGAGCAGTTCTTC
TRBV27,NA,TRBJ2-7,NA,CASSFSSTGRASGEQYF,TGTGCCAGCAGTTTTTCGAGCACAGGGAGGGCCTCGGGCGAGCAGTACTTC
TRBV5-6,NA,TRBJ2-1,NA,CASSWGLRGYNEQFF,TGTGCCAGCAGCTGGGGACTCAGGGGGTACAATGAGCAGTTCTTC
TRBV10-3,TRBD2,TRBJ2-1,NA,CAISPTSGSGNEQFF,TGTGCCATCAGTCCTACTAGCGGGAGCGGCAATGAGCAGTTCTTC
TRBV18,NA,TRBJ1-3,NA,CASSPPSWTQTLPSGNTIYF,TGTGCCAGCTCACCACCCTCGTGGACACAAACCCTTCCCTCTGGAAACACCATATATTTT
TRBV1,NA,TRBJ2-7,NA,CTSSTSSLAGGESSYEQYF,TGCACCAGCAGTACCTCTTCACTAGCGGGGGGGGAAAGCTCCTACGAGCAGTACTTC
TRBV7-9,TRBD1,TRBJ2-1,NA,CASSRDRGAYNEQFF,TGTGCCAGCAGCCGGGACAGGGGGGCTTACAATGAGCAGTTCTTC
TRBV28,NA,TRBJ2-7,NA,CASSPSVFQRDYEQYF,TGTGCCAGCAGTCCCTCAGTGTTCCAGAGGGACTACGAGCAGTACTTC
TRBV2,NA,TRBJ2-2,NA,CASSGPGLRGTGELFF,TGTGCCAGCAGTGGGCCGGGACTGAGAGGAACCGGGGAGCTGTTTTTT
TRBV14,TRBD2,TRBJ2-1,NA,CASSPTSADEQFF,TGTGCCAGCAGCCCTACTAGCGCCGATGAGCAGTTCTTC
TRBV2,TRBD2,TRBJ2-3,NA,CASSAHRGLAGVVDTQYF,TGTGCCAGCAGTGCCCACCGGGGACTAGCGGGGGTGGTAGATACGCAGTATTTT
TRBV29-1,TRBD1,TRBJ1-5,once,CSVRGQGGNQPQHF,TGCAGCGTTCGTGGACAGGGGGGCAATCAGCCCCAGCATTTT
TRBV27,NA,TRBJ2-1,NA,CASSLRGSVYNEQFF,TGTGCCAGCAGTTTACGGGGAAGTGTCTACAATGAGCAGTTCTTC
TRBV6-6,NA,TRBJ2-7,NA,CASSYGGHPPYEQYF,TGTGCCAGCAGTTACGGTGGGCACCCACCCTACGAGCAGTACTTC
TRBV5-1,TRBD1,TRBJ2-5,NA,CASSTGTGTAETQYF,TGCGCCAGCAGCACCGGGACAGGGACGGCCGAGACCCAGTACTTC
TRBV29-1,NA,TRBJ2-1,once,CSVGWGQGLNEQFF,TGCAGCGTTGGTTGGGGGCAGGGCCTCAATGAGCAGTTCTTC
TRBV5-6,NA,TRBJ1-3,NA,CASSLRGAGNTIYF,TGTGCCAGCAGCTTGCGGGGGGCTGGAAACACCATATATTTT
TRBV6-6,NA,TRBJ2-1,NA,CASSRGSYNEQFF,TGTGCCAGCAGCCGCGGGTCCTACAATGAGCAGTTCTTC
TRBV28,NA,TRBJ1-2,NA,CASGSVWGSEQNKKVHGYTF,TGTGCCAGCGGTTCAGTTTGGGGCAGTGAACAGAACAAGAAGGTCCATGGCTACACCTTC
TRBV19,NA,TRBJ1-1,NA,CASREQPRLNTEAFF,TGTGCCAGTAGAGAACAGCCGAGATTGAACACTGAAGCTTTCTTT
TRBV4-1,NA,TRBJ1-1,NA,CASSQPPVQVGKRVEAFF,TGCGCCAGCAGCCAACCACCTGTGCAGGTTGGTAAAAGAGTTGAAGCTTTCTTT
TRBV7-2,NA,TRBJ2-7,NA,CASSSPTALYEQYF,TGTGCCAGCAGCTCCCCGACAGCTCTGTACGAGCAGTACTTC
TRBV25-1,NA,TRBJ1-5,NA,CASSWAGINQPQHF,TGTGCCAGCAGTTGGGCGGGGATCAATCAGCCCCAGCATTTT
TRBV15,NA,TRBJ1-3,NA,CATSRVVAGNTIYF,TGTGCCACCAGCAGAGTCGTAGCTGGAAACACCATATATTTT
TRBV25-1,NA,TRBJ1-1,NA,CASSDRVNTEAFF,TGTGCCAGCAGTGACAGGGTTAACACTGAAGCTTTCTTT
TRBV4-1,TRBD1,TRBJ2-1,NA,CASSQVARGPDNEQFF,TGCGCCAGCAGCCAAGTGGCCAGGGGGCCAGACAATGAGCAGTTCTTC
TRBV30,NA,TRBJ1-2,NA,CAWSVGQGKNYGYTF,TGTGCCTGGAGTGTAGGGCAGGGAAAGAACTATGGCTACACCTTC
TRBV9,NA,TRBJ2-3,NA,CASSAEQKTTQYF,TGTGCCAGCAGCGCGGAACAGAAGACCACGCAGTATTTT
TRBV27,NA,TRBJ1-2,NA,CASSFRDRNYGYTF,TGTGCCAGCAGTTTCAGAGACAGAAACTATGGCTACACCTTC
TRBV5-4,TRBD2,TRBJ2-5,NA,CASSGETSGETQYF,TGTGCCAGCTCCGGGGAGACTAGCGGGGAGACCCAGTACTTC
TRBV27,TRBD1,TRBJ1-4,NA,CASSLSGGPNEKLFF,TGTGCCAGCAGTTTATCAGGGGGCCCTAATGAAAAACTGTTTTTT
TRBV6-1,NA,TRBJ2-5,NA,CASSSTGLYQETQYF,TGTGCCAGCAGCTCCACTGGACTGTACCAAGAGACCCAGTACTTC
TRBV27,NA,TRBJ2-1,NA,CASSPTKGAYNEQFF,TGTGCCAGCAGCCCTACCAAAGGGGCCTACAATGAGCAGTTCTTC
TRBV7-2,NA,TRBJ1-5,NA,CASSLKGPDQPQHF,TGTGCCAGCAGCTTAAAGGGGCCTGATCAGCCCCAGCATTTT
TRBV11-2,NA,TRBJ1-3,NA,CASSQIGGLGNTIYF,TGTGCCAGCAGCCAGATCGGGGGGCTGGGAAACACCATATATTTT
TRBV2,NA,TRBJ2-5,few,CASSEGGSSREETQYF,TGTGCCAGCAGTGAAGGGGGGTCCTCCCGGGAGGAGACCCAGTACTTC
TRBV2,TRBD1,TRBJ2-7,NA,CASTGTGVGEEQYF,TGTGCCAGCACCGGGACAGGGGTGGGTGAAGAGCAGTACTTC
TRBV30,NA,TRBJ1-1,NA,CAWIRTEAFF,TGTGCCTGGATCCGCACTGAAGCTTTCTTT
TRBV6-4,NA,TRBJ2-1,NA,CASKEGTRLYTYNEQFF,TGTGCCAGCAAGGAAGGGACTCGCCTCTACACCTACAATGAGCAGTTCTTC